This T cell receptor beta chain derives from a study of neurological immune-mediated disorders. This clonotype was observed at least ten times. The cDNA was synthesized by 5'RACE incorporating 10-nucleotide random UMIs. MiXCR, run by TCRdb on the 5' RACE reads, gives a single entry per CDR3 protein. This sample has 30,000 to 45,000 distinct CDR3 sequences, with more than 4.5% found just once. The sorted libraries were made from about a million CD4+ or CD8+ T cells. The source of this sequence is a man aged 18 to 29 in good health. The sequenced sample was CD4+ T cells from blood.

CDR3 DNA: TGTGCCAGCAGCCCCCGGTCCGGCCACAATGAGCAGTTCTTC. Protein sequence: CASSPRSGHNEQFF. This chain links TRBV7-3 with TRBJ2-1; the D is unclear. This CDR3 has 14 residues. V lost 5 bases and J 5 bases, leaving 13 bases between the germline ends. The germline gives CDR1 SGHTA, CDR2 FQGTGA.